This T cell receptor beta chain was retrieved from a study of spatial heterogeneity in lung cancer. Germline assignment: CDR1 DFQATT and CDR2 SNEGSKA (reference sequence). This CDR3 contains 14 residues. V lost 6 bases, J lost 3 bases, and 14 bases lay in between. Study conclusions and caveats: Mutation counts in tumors were tracked by counts of expanded intratumoral alpha and beta TCRs.

Time point described: sample taken at primary tumor resection. On each TCR cDNA molecule, a unique molecular identifier was present. TCRdb used MiXCR to reprocess the 5' RACE reads, holding one entry per CDR3 protein. The data show about 7,200 distinct CDR3 sequences, about 10% seen once. About this clonotype itself: Its target is unknown.

The input for sequencing was lung tumor tissue, taken at surgery. This sequence was found in a female donor with early-stage non-small cell lung cancer. The chain uses TRBV20-1 and TRBJ1-4; D possibly corresponds to TRBD1 (6 bases). In DNA form, the CDR3 reads TGCAGTGCCTTTGACAGGAGGGCTAATGAAAAACTGTTTTTT. Amino acid sequence: CSAFDRRANEKLFF.